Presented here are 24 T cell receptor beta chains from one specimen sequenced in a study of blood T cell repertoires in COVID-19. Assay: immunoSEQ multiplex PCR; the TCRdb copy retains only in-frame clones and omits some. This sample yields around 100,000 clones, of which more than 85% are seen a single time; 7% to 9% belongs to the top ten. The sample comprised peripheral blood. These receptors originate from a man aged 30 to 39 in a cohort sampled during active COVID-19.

This CDR3 is CASSGGLLYPSTDTQYF. The CDR3 DNA sequence: TGTGCCAGCAGTGGAGGACTACTCTACCCTAGCACAGATACGCAGTATTTT. The genes are TRBV6-1 and TRBJ2-3, with a possible D match to TRBD2 (6 bases). This CDR3 has 17 amino acids. CDR1 MNHNS and CDR2 SASEGT come from the germline V gene. Trimming pared 4 bases from V and 0 bases from J, leaving 17 bases between.

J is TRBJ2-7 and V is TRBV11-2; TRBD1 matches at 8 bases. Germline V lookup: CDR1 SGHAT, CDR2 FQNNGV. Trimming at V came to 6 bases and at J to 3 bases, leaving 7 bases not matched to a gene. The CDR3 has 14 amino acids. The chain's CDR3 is CASSRTGSYYEQYF. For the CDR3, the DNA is TGTGCCAGCAGTCGGACAGGGTCGTACTACGAGCAGTACTTC.

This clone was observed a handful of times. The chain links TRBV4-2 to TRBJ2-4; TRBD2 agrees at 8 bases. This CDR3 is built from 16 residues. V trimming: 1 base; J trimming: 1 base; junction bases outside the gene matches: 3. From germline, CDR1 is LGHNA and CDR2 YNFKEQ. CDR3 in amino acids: CASSQVGGGAKNIQYF. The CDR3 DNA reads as TGTGCCAGCAGCCAAGTTGGCGGGGGGGCCAAAAACATTCAGTACTTC.

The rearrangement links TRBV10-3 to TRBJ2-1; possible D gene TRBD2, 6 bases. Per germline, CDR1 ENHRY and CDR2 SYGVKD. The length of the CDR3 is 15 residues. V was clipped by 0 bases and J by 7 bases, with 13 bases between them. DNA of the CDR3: TGTGCCATCAGTGAGTCGAGGGGACTTGGTAATGAGCAGTTCTTC. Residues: CAISESRGLGNEQFF.

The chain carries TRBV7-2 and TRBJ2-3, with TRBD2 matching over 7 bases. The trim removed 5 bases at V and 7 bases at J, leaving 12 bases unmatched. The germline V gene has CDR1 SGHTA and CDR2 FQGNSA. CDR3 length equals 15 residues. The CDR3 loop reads CASSVQAGDRNTQYF. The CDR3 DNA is TGTGCCAGCAGCGTCCAGGCGGGGGATCGAAATACGCAGTATTTT.

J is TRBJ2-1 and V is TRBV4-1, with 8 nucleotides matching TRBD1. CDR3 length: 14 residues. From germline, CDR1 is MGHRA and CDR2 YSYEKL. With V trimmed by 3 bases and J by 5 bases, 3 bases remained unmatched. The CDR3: CASSHADRDNEQFF. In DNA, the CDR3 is TGCGCCAGCAGCCATGCGGACAGGGACAATGAGCAGTTCTTC.

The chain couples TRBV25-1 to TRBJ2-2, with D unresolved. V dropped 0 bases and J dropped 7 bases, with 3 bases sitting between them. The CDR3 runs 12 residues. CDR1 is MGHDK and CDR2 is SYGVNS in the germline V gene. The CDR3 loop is CASSEYGGELFF. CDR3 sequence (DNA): TGTGCCAGCAGTGAATACGGCGGGGAGCTGTTTTTT.

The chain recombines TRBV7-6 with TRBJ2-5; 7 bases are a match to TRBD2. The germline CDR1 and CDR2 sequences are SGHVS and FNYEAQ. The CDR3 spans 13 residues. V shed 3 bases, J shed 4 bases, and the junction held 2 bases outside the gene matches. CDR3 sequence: CASSFWGGETQYF. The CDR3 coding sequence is TGTGCCAGCAGCTTTTGGGGGGGAGAGACCCAGTACTTC.

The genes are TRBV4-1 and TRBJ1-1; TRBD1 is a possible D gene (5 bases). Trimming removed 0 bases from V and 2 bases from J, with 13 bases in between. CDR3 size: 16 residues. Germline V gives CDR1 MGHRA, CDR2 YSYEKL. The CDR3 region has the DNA TGCGCCAGCAGCCAAGATCACAGGAACCTTAACACTGAAGCTTTCTTT. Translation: CASSQDHRNLNTEAFF.

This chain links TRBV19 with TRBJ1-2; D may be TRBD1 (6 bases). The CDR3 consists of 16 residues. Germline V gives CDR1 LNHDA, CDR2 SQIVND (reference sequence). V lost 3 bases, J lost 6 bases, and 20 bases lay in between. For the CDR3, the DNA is TGTGCCAGTAGTATGCCATTCCAGGGGCGGGCCCATGGCTACACCTTC. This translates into CASSMPFQGRAHGYTF.

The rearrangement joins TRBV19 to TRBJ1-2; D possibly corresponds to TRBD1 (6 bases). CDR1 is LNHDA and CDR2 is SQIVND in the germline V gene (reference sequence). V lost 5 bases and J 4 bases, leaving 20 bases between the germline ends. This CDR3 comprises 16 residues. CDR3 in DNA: TGTGCCAGTAGTCCCCCCGGAGGCAGGGGCCGCTATGGCTACACCTTC. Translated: CASSPPGGRGRYGYTF.

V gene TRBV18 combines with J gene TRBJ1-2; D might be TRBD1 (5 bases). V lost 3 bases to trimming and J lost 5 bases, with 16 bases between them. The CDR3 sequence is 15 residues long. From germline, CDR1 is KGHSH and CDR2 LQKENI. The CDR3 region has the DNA TGTGCCAGCTCACCCGCCCCCGGGGAGGGGTATGGCTACACCTTC. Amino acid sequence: CASSPAPGEGYGYTF.

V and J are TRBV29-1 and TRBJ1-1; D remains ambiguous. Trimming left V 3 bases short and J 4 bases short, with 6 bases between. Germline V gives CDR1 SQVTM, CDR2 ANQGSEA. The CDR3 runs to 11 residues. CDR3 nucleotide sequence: TGCAGCGTTGATGGAGGCACTGAAGCTTTCTTT. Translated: CSVDGGTEAFF.

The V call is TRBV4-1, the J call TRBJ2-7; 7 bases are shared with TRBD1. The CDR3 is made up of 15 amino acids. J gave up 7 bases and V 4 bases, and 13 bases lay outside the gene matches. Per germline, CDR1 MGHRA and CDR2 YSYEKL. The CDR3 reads CASSPVRDSPWEQYF. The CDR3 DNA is TGCGCCAGCAGCCCGGTAAGGGACAGCCCGTGGGAGCAGTACTTC.

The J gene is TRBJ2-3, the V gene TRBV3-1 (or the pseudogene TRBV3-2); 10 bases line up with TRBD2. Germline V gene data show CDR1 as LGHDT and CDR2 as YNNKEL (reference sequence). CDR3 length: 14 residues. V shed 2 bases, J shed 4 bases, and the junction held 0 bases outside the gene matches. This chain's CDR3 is CASSQLAGADTQYF. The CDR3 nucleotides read TGTGCCAGCAGCCAACTAGCGGGGGCAGATACGCAGTATTTT.

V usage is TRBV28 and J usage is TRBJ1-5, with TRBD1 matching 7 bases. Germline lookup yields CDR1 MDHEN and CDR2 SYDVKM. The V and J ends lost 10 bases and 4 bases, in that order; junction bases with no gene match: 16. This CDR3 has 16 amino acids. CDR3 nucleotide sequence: TGTGCCACCCAGAATGGGGGGCCAGGGGGGAATCAGCCCCAGCATTTT. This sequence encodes CATQNGGPGGNQPQHF.

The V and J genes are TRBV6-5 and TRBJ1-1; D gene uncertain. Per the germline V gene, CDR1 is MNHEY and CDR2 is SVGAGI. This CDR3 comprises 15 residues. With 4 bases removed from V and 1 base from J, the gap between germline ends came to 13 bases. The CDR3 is CASSSYYNSNTEAFF. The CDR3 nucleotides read TGTGCCAGCAGTTCTTACTACAACTCGAACACTGAAGCTTTCTTT.

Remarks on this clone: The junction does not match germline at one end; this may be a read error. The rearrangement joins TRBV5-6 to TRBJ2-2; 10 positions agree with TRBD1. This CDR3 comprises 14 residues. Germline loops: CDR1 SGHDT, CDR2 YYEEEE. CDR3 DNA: TGTGCCAGCGGGACAGGGGCGAACCCCGGGGAGCTGTTTTTT. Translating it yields CASGTGANPGELFF.

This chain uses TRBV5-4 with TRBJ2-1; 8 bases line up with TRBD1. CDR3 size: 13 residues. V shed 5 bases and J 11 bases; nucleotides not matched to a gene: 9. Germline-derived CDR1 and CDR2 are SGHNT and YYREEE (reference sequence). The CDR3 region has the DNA TGTGCCAGCAGTAGACAGGGGACCCTTCAGCAGTTCTTC. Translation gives CASSRQGTLQQFF.

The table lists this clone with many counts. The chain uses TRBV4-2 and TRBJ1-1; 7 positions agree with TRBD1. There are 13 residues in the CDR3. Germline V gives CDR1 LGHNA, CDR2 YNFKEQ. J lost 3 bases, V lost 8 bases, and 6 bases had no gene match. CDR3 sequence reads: CASLGGGDTEAFF. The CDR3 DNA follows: TGTGCCAGCCTAGGGGGCGGAGACACTGAAGCTTTCTTT.

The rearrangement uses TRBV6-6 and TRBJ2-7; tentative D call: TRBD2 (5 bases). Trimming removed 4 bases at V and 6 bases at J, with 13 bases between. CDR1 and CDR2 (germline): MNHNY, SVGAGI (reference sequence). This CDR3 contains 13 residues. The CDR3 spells CASSLSEGSEQYF. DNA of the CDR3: TGTGCCAGCAGTTTATCCGAGGGCAGCGAGCAGTACTTC.

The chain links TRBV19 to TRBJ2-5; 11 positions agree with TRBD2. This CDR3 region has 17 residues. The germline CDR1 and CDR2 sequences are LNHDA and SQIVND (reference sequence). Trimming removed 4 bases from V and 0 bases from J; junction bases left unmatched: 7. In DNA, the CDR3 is TGTGCCAGTAGTAGCCTAGCGGGGGGCCTGTACCAAGAGACCCAGTACTTC. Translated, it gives CASSSLAGGLYQETQYF.

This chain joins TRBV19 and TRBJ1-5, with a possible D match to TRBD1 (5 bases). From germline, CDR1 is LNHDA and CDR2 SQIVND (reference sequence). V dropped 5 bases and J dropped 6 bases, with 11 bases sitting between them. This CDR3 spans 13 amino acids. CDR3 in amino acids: CASSAGLGQPQHF. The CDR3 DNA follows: TGTGCCAGTAGTGCAGGGCTGGGTCAGCCCCAGCATTTT.

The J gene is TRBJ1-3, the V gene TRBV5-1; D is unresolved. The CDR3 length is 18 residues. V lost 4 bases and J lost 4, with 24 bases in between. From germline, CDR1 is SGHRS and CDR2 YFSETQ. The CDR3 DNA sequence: TGCGCCAGCAGCCTGGGTCGGTGGAGTTTTTCTGGAGGAAACACCATATATTTT. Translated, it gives CASSLGRWSFSGGNTIYF.